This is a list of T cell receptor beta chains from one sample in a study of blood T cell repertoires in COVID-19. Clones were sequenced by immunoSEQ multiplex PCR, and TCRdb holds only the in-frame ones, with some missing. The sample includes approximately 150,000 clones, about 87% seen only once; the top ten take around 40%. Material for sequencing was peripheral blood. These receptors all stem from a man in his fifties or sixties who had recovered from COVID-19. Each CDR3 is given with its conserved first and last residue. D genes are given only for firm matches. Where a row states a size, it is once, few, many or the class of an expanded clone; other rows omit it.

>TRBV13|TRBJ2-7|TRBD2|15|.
TGTGCCAGCAGCTGGGGACCGGGACTAGCGGGGGAGCAGTACTTC
CASSWGPGLAGEQYF
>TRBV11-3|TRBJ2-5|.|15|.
TGTGCCAGCAGCCTGGGACAACTGTACCAAGAGACCCAGTACTTC
CASSLGQLYQETQYF
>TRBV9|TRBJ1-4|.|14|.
TGTGCCAGCAGCGTAGGAACAGATAATGAAAAACTGTTTTTT
CASSVGTDNEKLFF
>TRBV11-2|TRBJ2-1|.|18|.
TGTGCCAGCAGCTCGGGGACACGAACTCCGAGCTCCTACAATGAGCAGTTCTTC
CASSSGTRTPSSYNEQFF
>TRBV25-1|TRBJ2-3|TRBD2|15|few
TGTGCCAGCAGCGTGACTAGCGGGCCGACAGATACGCAGTATTTT
CASSVTSGPTDTQYF
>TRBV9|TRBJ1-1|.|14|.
TGTGCCAGCAGCGTTGGACAGATTAACACTGAAGCTTTCTTT
CASSVGQINTEAFF
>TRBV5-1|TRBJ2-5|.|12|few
TGCGCCAGCAGCCCCTCTCAAGAGACCCAGTACTTC
CASSPSQETQYF
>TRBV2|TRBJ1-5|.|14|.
TGTGCCAGCAGTGACGGCCAGGGTAGGCAGCCCCAGCATTTT
CASSDGQGRQPQHF
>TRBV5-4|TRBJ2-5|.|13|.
TGTGCCAGCAGCTCTATTGGAGGGGAGACCCAGTACTTC
CASSSIGGETQYF
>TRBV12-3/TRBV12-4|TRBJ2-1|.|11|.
TGTGCCAGCAACCTGAGGAATGAGCAGTTCTTC
CASNLRNEQFF
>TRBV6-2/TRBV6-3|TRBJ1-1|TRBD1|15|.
TGTGCCAGCAGTGCGCCGGGACAGGGACACACTGAAGCTTTCTTT
CASSAPGQGHTEAFF
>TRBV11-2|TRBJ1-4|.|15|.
TGTGCCAGCAGCCCCCGGGTCTTTACTGAGGAAAAACTGTTTTTT
CASSPRVFTEEKLFF
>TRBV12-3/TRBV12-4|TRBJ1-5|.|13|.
TGTGCCAGCAGTGTAGACAGGAATCAGCCCCAGCATTTT
CASSVDRNQPQHF
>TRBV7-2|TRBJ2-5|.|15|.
TGTGCCAGCAGCACGTCGCAGGGATTCGAAGAGACCCAGTACTTC
CASSTSQGFEETQYF
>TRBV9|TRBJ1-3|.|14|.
TGTGCCAGCAGCTCATCGGTCTCTGGAAACACCATATATTTT
CASSSSVSGNTIYF
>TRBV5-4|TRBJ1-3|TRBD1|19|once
TGTGCCAGCAGCTTGGCTCAGGGGGGCTCTCTCCGGACTGGAAACACCATATATTTT
CASSLAQGGSLRTGNTIYF
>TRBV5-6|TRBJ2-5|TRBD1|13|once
TGTGCCAGCAGCGGCGGACAGGGAGAGACCCAGTACTTC
CASSGGQGETQYF
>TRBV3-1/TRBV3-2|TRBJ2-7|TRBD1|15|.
TGTGCCAGCAGCCAAGATCCCCCAGGGGGCAGCGAGCAGTACTTC
CASSQDPPGGSEQYF
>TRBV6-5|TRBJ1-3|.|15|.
TGTGCCAGCAGTTCGGCGGGAGTCTCTGGAAACACCATATATTTT
CASSSAGVSGNTIYF
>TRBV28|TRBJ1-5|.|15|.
TGTGCCAGCAGCATTATAACCAGGGGTAATCAGCCCCAGCATTTT
CASSIITRGNQPQHF
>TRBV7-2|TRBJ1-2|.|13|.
TGTGCCAGCAGCTTATGGACAGATTCTGGCTACACCTTC
CASSLWTDSGYTF
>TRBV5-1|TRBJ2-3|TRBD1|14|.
TGCGCCAGCAGCTTCCGACAGGGGACAGATACGCAGTATTTT
CASSFRQGTDTQYF